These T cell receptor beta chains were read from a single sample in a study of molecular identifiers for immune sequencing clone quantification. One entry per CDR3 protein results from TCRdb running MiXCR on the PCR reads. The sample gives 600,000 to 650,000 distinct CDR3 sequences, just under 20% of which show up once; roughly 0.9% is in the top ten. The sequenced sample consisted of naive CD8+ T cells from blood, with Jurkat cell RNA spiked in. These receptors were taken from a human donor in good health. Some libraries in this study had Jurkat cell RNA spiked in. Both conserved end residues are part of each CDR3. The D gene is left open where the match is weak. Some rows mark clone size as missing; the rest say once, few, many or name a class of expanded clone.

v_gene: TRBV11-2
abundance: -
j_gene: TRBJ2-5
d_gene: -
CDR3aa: CASSPAAGLETQYF
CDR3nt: TGTGCCAGCAGTCCGGCTGCGGGTTTGGAGACCCAGTACTTC

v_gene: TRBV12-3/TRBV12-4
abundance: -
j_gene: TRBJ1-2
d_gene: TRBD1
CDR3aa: CASRTGQSYGYTF
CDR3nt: TGTGCCAGCAGAACGGGACAGAGCTATGGCTACACCTTC

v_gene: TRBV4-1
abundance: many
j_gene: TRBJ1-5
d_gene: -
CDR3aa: CASSLLYSNQPQHF
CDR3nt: TGCGCCAGCAGCCTGTTGTATAGCAATCAGCCCCAGCATTTT

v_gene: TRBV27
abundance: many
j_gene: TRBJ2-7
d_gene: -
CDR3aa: CASSFGSYSGYEQYF
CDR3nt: TGTGCCAGCAGCTTTGGGTCCTATTCGGGTTACGAGCAGTACTTC

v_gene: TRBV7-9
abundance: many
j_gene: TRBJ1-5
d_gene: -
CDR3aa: CASSPAGSSNQPQHF
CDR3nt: TGTGCCAGCAGTCCAGCGGGGAGTAGCAATCAGCCCCAGCATTTT

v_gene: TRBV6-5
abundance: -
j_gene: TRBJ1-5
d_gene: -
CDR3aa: CATRTEDQPQHF
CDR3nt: TGTGCCACCCGGACGGAGGATCAGCCCCAGCATTTT

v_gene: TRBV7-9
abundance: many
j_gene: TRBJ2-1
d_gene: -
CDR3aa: CASSLGQGRAYNEQFF
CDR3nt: TGTGCCAGCAGCTTAGGGCAGGGGAGGGCCTACAATGAGCAGTTCTTC

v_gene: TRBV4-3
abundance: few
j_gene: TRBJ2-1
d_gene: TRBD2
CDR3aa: CASSQSRSGAAYNEQFF
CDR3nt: TGCGCCAGCAGCCAGTCCCGTAGCGGGGCCGCCTACAATGAGCAGTTCTTC

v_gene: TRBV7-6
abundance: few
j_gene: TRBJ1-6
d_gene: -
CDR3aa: CASSSGDFVSPLHF
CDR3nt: TGTGCCAGCAGCTCCGGGGACTTCGTTTCACCCCTCCACTTT

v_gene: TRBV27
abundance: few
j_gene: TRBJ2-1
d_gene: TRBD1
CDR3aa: CASSPRDRAVYNEQFF
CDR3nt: TGTGCCAGCAGTCCGCGGGACAGGGCCGTCTACAATGAGCAGTTCTTC

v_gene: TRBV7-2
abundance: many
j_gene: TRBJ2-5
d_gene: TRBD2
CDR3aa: CASSPRVAGAQETQYF
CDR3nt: TGTGCCAGCAGCCCCCGAGTAGCGGGGGCACAAGAGACCCAGTACTTC

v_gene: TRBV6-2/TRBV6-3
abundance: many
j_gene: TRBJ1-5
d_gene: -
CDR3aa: CASVPALGIQPQHF
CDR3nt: TGTGCCAGCGTTCCTGCCTTGGGTATTCAGCCCCAGCATTTT

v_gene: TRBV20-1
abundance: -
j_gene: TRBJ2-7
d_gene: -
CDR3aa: CSAIASVSYEQYF
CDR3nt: TGCAGTGCTATCGCTTCGGTCTCCTACGAGCAGTACTTC

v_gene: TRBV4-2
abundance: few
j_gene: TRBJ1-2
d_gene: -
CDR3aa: CASSQAQYDYGYTF
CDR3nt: TGTGCCAGCAGCCAAGCACAGTATGACTATGGCTACACCTTC

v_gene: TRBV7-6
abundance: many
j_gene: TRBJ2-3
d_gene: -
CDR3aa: CASSLVQPQGTQYF
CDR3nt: TGTGCCAGCAGCTTAGTTCAGCCGCAAGGAACGCAGTATTTT

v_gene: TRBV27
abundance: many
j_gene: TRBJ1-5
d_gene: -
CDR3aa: CASSLGGADQPQHF
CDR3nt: TGTGCCAGCAGTTTAGGGGGGGCGGATCAGCCCCAGCATTTT

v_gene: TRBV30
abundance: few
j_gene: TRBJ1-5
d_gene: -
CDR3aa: CAWSPQGRYSNQPQHF
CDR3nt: TGTGCCTGGAGCCCTCAGGGACGCTATAGCAATCAGCCCCAGCATTTT

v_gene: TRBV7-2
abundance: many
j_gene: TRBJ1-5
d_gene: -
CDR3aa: CASSLGTGYGNQPQHF
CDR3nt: TGTGCCAGCAGCTTAGGAACCGGGTATGGCAATCAGCCCCAGCATTTT

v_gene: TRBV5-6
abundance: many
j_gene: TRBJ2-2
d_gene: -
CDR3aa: CASRGEQGSDTGELFF
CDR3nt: TGTGCCAGCAGGGGTGAACAGGGTTCTGACACCGGGGAGCTGTTTTTT

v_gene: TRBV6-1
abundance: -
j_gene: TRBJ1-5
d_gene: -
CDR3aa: CASSEFDYSNQPQHF
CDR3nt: TGTGCCAGCAGTGAATTTGACTATAGCAATCAGCCCCAGCATTTT

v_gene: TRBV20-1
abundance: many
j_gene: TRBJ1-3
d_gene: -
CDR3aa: CSASTGSGNTIYF
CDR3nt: TGCAGTGCTAGTACCGGCTCTGGAAACACCATATATTTT

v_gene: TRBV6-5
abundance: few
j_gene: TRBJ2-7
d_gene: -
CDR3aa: CASSSEGGVYEQYF
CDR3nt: TGTGCCAGCAGTTCGGAGGGGGGAGTCTACGAGCAGTACTTC

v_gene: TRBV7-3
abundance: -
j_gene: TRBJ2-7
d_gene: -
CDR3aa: CVSSPSGEVHEQYF
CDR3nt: TGTGTCAGCAGCCCGTCGGGGGAGGTCCACGAGCAGTACTTC

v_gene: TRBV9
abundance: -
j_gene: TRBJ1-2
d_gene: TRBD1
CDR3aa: CASSVEPGTDYGYTF
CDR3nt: TGTGCCAGCAGCGTAGAACCGGGGACAGACTATGGCTACACCTTC

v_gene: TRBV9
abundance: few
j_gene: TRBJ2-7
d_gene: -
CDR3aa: CASSTYGQSNNYEQYF
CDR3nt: TGTGCCAGCAGCACCTACGGACAATCAAACAACTACGAGCAGTACTTC

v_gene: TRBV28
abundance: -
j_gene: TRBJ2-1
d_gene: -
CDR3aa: CASSQSGTFSSYNEQFF
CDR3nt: TGTGCCAGCAGTCAATCCGGGACTTTTAGCTCCTACAATGAGCAGTTCTTC

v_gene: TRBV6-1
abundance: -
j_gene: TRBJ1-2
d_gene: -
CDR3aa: CASSEETGHGHTF
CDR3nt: TGTGCCAGCAGTGAAGAGACAGGTCATGGCCACACCTTC

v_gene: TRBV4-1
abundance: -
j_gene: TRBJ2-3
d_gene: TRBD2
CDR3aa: CASSQSDRLAGGSDTQYF
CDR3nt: TGCGCCAGCAGCCAATCAGATCGACTAGCGGGAGGGTCAGATACGCAGTATTTT

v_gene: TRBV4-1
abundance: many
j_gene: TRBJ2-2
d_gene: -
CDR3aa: CASSQRENTGELFF
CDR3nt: TGCGCCAGCAGCCAGAGGGAGAACACCGGGGAGCTGTTTTTT

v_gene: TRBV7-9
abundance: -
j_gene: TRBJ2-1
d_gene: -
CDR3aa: CASSPNQGGSYNEQFF
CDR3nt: TGTGCCAGCAGCCCGAATCAGGGGGGCTCCTACAATGAGCAGTTCTTC

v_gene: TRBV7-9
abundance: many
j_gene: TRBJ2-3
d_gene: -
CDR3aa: CASSLVGSADTQYF
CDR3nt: TGTGCCAGCAGCTTAGTGGGATCTGCAGATACGCAGTATTTT

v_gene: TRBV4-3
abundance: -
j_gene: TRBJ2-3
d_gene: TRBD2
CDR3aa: CASSQDRLAGGDTQYF
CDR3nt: TGCGCCAGCAGCCAAGATCGACTAGCGGGAGGAGATACGCAGTATTTT

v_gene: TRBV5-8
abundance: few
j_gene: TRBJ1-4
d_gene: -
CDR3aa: CASSLVRENEKLFF
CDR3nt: TGTGCCAGCAGCTTAGTAAGAGAAAATGAAAAACTGTTTTTT

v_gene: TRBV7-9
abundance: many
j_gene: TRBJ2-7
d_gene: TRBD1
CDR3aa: CASSFDRGPEQYF
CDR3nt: TGTGCCAGCAGCTTCGACAGGGGGCCCGAGCAGTACTTC

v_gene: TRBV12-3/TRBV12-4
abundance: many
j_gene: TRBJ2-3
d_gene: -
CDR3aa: CASSWGWASEGTDTQYF
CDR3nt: TGTGCCAGCAGTTGGGGGTGGGCTAGCGAAGGGACAGATACGCAGTATTTT